A selection of T cell receptor beta chains follows, all from one sample in a study of metastatic and nonmetastatic thyroid tumors. Via MiXCR, TCRdb re-called the PCR reads. Here the sample spans roughly 71,000 clones, roughly a sixth being singletons. Sequenced material: blood. These receptors originate from a female donor with papillary thyroid cancer or a benign thyroid nodule (not recorded which). Some clones in this sample may be carry-over from other donors' samples. The CDR3 runs from the conserved cysteine through the conserved F or W. A D gene is named only where the DNA matches it firmly. The listing skips clone size in some rows; elsewhere it reads once, few, many or a size class.

d_gene,abundance,v_gene,j_gene,CDR3aa,CDR3nt
-,many,TRBV30,TRBJ1-5,CAWSALGQPQHF,TGTGCCTGGAGTGCACTCGGTCAGCCCCAGCATTTT
TRBD2,many,TRBV9,TRBJ2-1,CASSPGLAGAREQFF,TGTGCCAGCAGCCCGGGACTAGCGGGAGCGAGGGAGCAGTTCTTC
-,many,TRBV7-8,TRBJ2-5,CASSYETQYF,TGTGCCAGCAGCTACGAGACCCAGTACTTC
-,many,TRBV7-9,TRBJ2-1,CASSLTLEGNEQFF,TGTGCCAGCAGCTTAACTTTAGAAGGCAATGAGCAGTTCTTC
TRBD1,many,TRBV20-1,TRBJ1-4,CSAIRWTGGKEKLFF,TGCAGTGCTATTCGGTGGACAGGGGGGAAAGAAAAACTGTTTTTT
TRBD1,few,TRBV20-1,TRBJ1-5,CSAWTGVLNQPQHF,TGCAGTGCTTGGACAGGGGTCCTCAATCAGCCCCAGCATTTT
TRBD1,-,TRBV7-2,TRBJ1-2,CASSLGQGRNSGYTF,TGTGCCAGCAGCTTAGGACAGGGAAGAAACTCCGGCTACACCTTC
-,many,TRBV19,TRBJ2-4,CASSIRGIMDIQYF,TGTGCCAGTAGTATTAGGGGGATAATGGACATTCAGTACTTC
TRBD1,-,TRBV18,TRBJ1-2,CASSPDRDGYTF,TGTGCCAGCTCACCAGACAGGGATGGCTACACCTTC
-,-,TRBV19,TRBJ2-1,CASSPWTASYNEQFF,TGTGCCAGTAGTCCATGGACAGCATCCTACAATGAGCAGTTCTTC
-,many,TRBV7-3,TRBJ2-7,CASAQQGDSYEQYF,TGTGCCAGCGCTCAACAGGGAGACTCCTACGAGCAGTACTTC
-,many,TRBV7-3,TRBJ1-1,CASSLGEATEAFF,TGTGCCAGCAGCTTAGGGGAGGCCACTGAAGCTTTCTTT
-,-,TRBV3-1,TRBJ1-1,CASSQGVNTEAFF,TGTGCCAGCAGCCAAGGCGTGAACACTGAAGCTTTCTTT
-,many,TRBV27,TRBJ1-2,CASSQGELRSYTF,TGTGCCAGCAGTCAAGGCGAGTTGCGGAGCTACACCTTC
TRBD2,-,TRBV28,TRBJ2-7,CASSLLLWTSGIRETYEQYF,TGTGCCAGCAGCTTACTTCTATGGACTAGCGGGATTAGGGAAACCTACGAGCAGTACTTC
TRBD2,many,TRBV4-1,TRBJ2-1,CASSQDPGGNHNEQFF,TGCGCCAGCAGCCAAGATCCGGGAGGGAACCACAATGAGCAGTTCTTC
-,-,TRBV3-1,TRBJ2-7,CASSQGGFEDEQYF,TGTGCCAGCAGCCAAGGAGGGTTTGAGGACGAGCAGTACTTC
-,many,TRBV11-3,TRBJ2-7,CASSLVYGSGPTGRSYEQYF,TGTGCCAGCAGCTTAGTCTATGGGTCTGGTCCAACGGGACGCTCCTACGAGCAGTACTTC
TRBD2,many,TRBV11-2,TRBJ2-2,CASSLGLAVTGELFF,TGTGCCAGCAGCTTAGGACTAGCGGTTACCGGGGAGCTGTTTTTT
-,few,TRBV12-3/TRBV12-4,TRBJ2-7,CASSLLLGGARNEQYF,TGTGCCAGCAGTTTACTCCTGGGGGGGGCGAGAAACGAGCAGTACTTC
-,many,TRBV5-4,TRBJ2-2,CASSSQGGNTGELFF,TGTGCCAGCAGCTCTCAGGGTGGGAACACCGGGGAGCTGTTTTTT
TRBD2,few,TRBV6-1,TRBJ2-1,CASSERLAEYNEQFF,TGTGCCAGCAGTGAGAGGCTAGCGGAATACAATGAGCAGTTCTTC
-,many,TRBV24-1,TRBJ2-5,CATSQGIETQYF,TGTGCCACCAGCCAGGGAATCGAGACCCAGTACTTC
-,-,TRBV7-2,TRBJ1-1,CASSQWGTLNTEAFF,TGTGCCAGCAGCCAGTGGGGGACCCTGAACACTGAAGCTTTCTTT
-,-,TRBV25-1,TRBJ2-3,CASSESTYSTDTQYF,TGTGCCAGCAGTGAAAGTACCTATAGCACAGATACGCAGTATTTT
-,many,TRBV20-1,TRBJ1-2,CSAPRAAYGYTF,TGCAGTGCCCCCCGAGCCGCCTATGGCTACACCTTC
-,many,TRBV10-3,TRBJ2-1,CAISESIVGPRGSYNEQFF,TGTGCCATCAGTGAGTCGATCGTTGGGCCCAGGGGATCCTACAATGAGCAGTTCTTC
-,few,TRBV12-3/TRBV12-4,TRBJ1-2,CASSLGQGKGGYTF,TGTGCCAGCAGTTTGGGCCAGGGTAAGGGTGGCTACACCTTC
-,-,TRBV6-1,TRBJ2-1,CASSSYSGSHNEQFF,TGTGCCAGCAGTTCATATAGCGGCAGCCATAATGAGCAGTTCTTC
-,-,TRBV27,TRBJ1-6,CASSLSTRASSYNSPLHF,TGTGCCAGCAGTTTATCGACCAGGGCTAGCTCCTATAATTCACCCCTCCACTTT
-,many,TRBV9,TRBJ2-5,CASSAPRQGGGETQYF,TGTGCCAGCAGCGCCCCCAGACAGGGTGGAGGGGAGACCCAGTACTTC
-,-,TRBV20-1,TRBJ2-1,CSADLGSVDEQFF,TGCAGTGCGGACCTCGGGTCGGTGGATGAGCAGTTCTTC
TRBD2,many,TRBV15,TRBJ2-7,CATSAGATREQYF,TGTGCCACTTCAGCGGGAGCGACCCGCGAGCAGTACTTC
-,many,TRBV27,TRBJ1-1,CASNAQGFTEAFF,TGTGCCAGCAATGCCCAGGGATTCACTGAAGCTTTCTTT
-,many,TRBV19,TRBJ1-6,CASSIRFEGTLAQRALHF,TGTGCCAGTAGTATTAGGTTTGAGGGGACTCTCGCACAGCGGGCCCTCCACTTT
TRBD1,-,TRBV6-2/TRBV6-3,TRBJ1-2,CTSSEEGTGSLDYGYTF,TGTACCAGCAGTGAGGAAGGGACAGGGAGTTTGGACTATGGCTACACCTTC
TRBD2,many,TRBV6-2/TRBV6-3,TRBJ2-7,CASSSTGLAGAGF,TGTGCCAGCAGTTCCACAGGACTAGCGGGAGCAGGCTTC
TRBD2,many,TRBV20-1,TRBJ2-1,CSARGVGTSGRSSYNEQFF,TGCAGTGCTAGAGGAGTAGGGACTAGCGGGAGAAGCTCCTACAATGAGCAGTTCTTC
-,many,TRBV20-1,TRBJ2-5,CSARDVPGLGETQYF,TGCAGTGCTAGAGATGTCCCGGGTTTAGGGGAGACCCAGTACTTC
TRBD1,-,TRBV6-1,TRBJ2-2,CASSLDPGQGSTGELFF,TGTGCCAGCAGTCTAGACCCGGGACAGGGGTCCACCGGGGAGCTGTTTTTT
TRBD1,many,TRBV3-1,TRBJ1-4,CASSNRQGAREKLFF,TGTGCCAGCAGCAATCGACAGGGCGCACGTGAAAAACTGTTTTTT
-,many,TRBV30,TRBJ2-7,CAWRSSYEQYF,TGTGCCTGGAGGAGCTCCTACGAGCAGTACTTC
TRBD1,-,TRBV4-3,TRBJ1-5,CASSQGQGTLMNQPQHF,TGCGCCAGCAGCCAGGGACAGGGGACCCTAATGAATCAGCCCCAGCATTTT
-,many,TRBV5-1,TRBJ2-1,CASTSLQGEAPGEQFF,TGCGCCAGCACCTCGCTCCAAGGGGAGGCGCCGGGGGAGCAGTTCTTC
TRBD2,few,TRBV6-2/TRBV6-3,TRBJ2-2,CASSPSGGNTGELFF,TGTGCCAGCAGTCCTAGCGGGGGGAACACCGGGGAGCTGTTTTTT
-,few,TRBV6-4,TRBJ1-6,CASSDSISRSSWDSPLHF,TGTGCCAGCAGTGACTCGATCAGTAGGAGTAGTTGGGATTCACCCCTCCACTTT